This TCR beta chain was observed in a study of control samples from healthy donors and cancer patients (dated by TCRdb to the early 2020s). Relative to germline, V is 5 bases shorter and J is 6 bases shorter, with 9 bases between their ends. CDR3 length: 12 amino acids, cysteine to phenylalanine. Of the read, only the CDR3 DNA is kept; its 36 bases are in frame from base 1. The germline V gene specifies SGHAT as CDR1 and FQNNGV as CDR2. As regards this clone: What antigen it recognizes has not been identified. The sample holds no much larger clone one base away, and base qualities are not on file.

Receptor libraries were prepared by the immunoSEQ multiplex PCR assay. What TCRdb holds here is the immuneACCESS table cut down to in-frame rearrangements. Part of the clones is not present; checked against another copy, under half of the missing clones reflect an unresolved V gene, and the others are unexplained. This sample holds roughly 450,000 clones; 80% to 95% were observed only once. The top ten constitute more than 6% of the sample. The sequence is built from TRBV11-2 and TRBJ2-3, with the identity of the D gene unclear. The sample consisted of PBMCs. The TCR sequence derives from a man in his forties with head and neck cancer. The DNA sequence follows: TGTGCCAGCAGCCCCCTCGGGGATACGCAGTATTTT. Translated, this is CASSPLGDTQYF. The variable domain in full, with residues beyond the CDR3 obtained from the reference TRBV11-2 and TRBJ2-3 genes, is EAGVAQSPRYKIIEKRQSVAFWCNPISGHATLYWYQQILGQGPKLLIQFQNNGVVDDSQLPKDRFSAERLKGVDSTLKIQPAKLEDSAVYLCASSPLGDTQYFGPGTRLTVL.